This T cell receptor beta chain emerged from a study of T cell clusters in autoimmune cytopenias (dated by TCRdb to between 2019 and 2020). Study-level background: Of the roughly 46 healthy donor controls, 22 were female, and the group had a mean age of 56 years and a median age of 59 years. Alongside healthy, CLL and autoimmune hepatitis controls, autoimmune cytopenia patients had their peripheral blood TRB and IGH repertoires sequenced at active disease and again during treatment follow-up. Controls were some 25 age-matched healthy donors for primary cytopenia and around 13 age-matched CLL patients for secondary cytopenia. The median TRB sequencing depth was around 49,000 reads per sample, and the median number of distinct TRB clonotypes was a few thousand per sample. The comparison group for autoimmune hepatitis repertoires was over 20 healthy donors matched for age and sex. The study was designed to test whether a disease-specific immune repertoire signature usable as a blood-based biomarker is carried by autoimmune cytopenia patients.

Here is what the overall study found, with its caveats: Compared with active autoimmune hepatitis patients, healthy donors had almost three times as many exclusive TRB clusters, a finding consistent with an autoimmunity-wide signature. The T cell clusters were defined only in silico, and the functional role of the clusters was left to be validated experimentally. GLIPH results suggested that primary autoimmune cytopenia patients were missing physiological T cell clusters, with approximately 52 clusters found only in healthy donors compared with fewer than 20 found only in patients. In the comparison of secondary cytopenia with CLL, the cluster-lack signature was not observed, apparently because the dominant lymphoma-associated repertoire masked the signature. TRB repertoire shifts, with less even repertoires in secondary cytopenia and CLL, mostly reflected lymphoma bias rather than autoimmunity.

Multiplex PCR with a touch-down protocol amplified TRB rearrangements, with the TRB-A and TRB-B primer pools combined in a single tube. Illumina adapters and sample indices were attached to the amplicons through two consecutive PCR reactions using Phusion HS II polymerase. Amplicons were gel-purified with the NucleoSpin Gel and PCR Clean-up kit, then quantified by Qubit and quality-checked on an Agilent 2100 Bioanalyzer. Sequencing of the libraries was done on an Illumina MiSeq with paired-end, single-indexed, 600-cycle runs. The paper's data handling went like this. MiXCR version 2.1.12, together with the default MiXCR reference library, was used to align and assemble the TRB reads. A clone was defined by each unique CDR3 nucleotide sequence, and the analysis included only productive sequences with two or more reads. To assess repertoire diversity, an R script computed alpha-parameterized diversity profiles (alpha 0 to 5), which included the Shannon (alpha 1) and Simpson (alpha 2) indices. The tcR package was used to compute combinatorial TRB VJ usage, which was then compared between cohorts by principal component analysis with ade4. GLIPH was used to cluster TCRbeta CDR3s in pairs of cohorts matched for age and read depth, and a Wilcoxon test was used to compare cluster frequencies. TCRdb reprocessed the raw reads; every CDR3 protein sequence is a single record, and DNA is not supplied. TCRdb assigned the V and J calls; the authors' analysis was not used. The table held for this sample gives about 5,000 distinct CDR3 sequences. About half of the sample is taken by the ten largest.

On this clonotype itself: The antigen it binds to is not known.

The cysteine opens and the phenylalanine closes a CDR3 of 12 amino acids. Nucleotide data are not available. CDR1 MNHEY and CDR2 SVGAGI were looked up in the germline V gene. TRB amplification used about 0.25 ug of peripheral blood genomic DNA, some 38,000 genome equivalents, per sample. This sample also belongs to another study, concerning T cell repertoires in aging, cancer and after chemotherapy. The second investigation adds: Donors spanned six age groups from 30 or younger to 70 or older, with at least three individuals per group. TCR repertoires from healthy donor controls were recorded over periods of several months to years and showed clear clonal overlap between repeated samplings. The complete dataset included 8 million to 9.5 million TCR reads. Compared with age-matched healthy donors, untreated patients with either hematological or solid cancers had significantly lower TCR diversity in the blood along with higher clonality. Declining TCR diversity with age in healthy donors was mainly explained by loss of richness; in cancer patients, loss of evenness also contributed. Median generation probability increased over the chemotherapy interval in both cancer cohorts, suggesting repertoire reconstitution through rebound thymic output. The authors noted that the repertoire data do not allow conclusions about immunological memory after chemotherapy. Peripheral blood TCR beta repertoires from healthy donors and cancer patients were profiled to examine immunoaging and T cell reconstitution after chemotherapy. The cohort comprised some 220 cancer patients, over 90 with hematological and 110 to 130 with solid cancers, plus 95 healthy donors as a reference group. TRB sequences were processed with MiXCR versions 2.12 and 3.0.5. Repertoire metrics included Shannon diversity, evenness, clonality (one minus evenness), and alpha-parameterized diversity profiles from alpha 0 to 5. The IGoR algorithm was used to calculate generation probabilities of clones in the paired pre- and post-chemotherapy samples.

The chain is encoded by TRBV6-5 joined to TRBJ1-4. Material for sequencing was peripheral blood. The clonotype was recovered from a human donor in good health. CDR3 region: CASRKGGEKLFF.